The 25 T cell receptor beta chains below all came from one sample that was sequenced in a study of blood T cells in healthy people across ages. Sample-barcoded 5' priming and a J-beta primer mix drove a second PCR of 7 to 11 cycles. TCRdb recomputed calls from the 5' RACE reads with MiXCR, one row per CDR3 protein. The sample carries around 1.7 million distinct CDR3 sequences, approximately 28% recorded once. The source material was blood. Receptors were obtained from a woman aged 25-40 years in good health.

Worth noting for this clonotype: Mismatch with germline at one junction end may stem from a read error. The chain is built from TRBV5-1 and TRBJ1-1, with 7 bases matching TRBD1. The CDR3 has 13 residues. CDR1 is SGHRS, CDR2 YFSETQ, per germline. This CDR3 reads CTSSLEGAQEAFF. The CDR3 DNA reads as TGCACCAGCAGCTTGGAGGGGGCTCAGGAAGCTTTCTTT.

This clonotype was counted a few times. V gene TRBV3-1 combines with J gene TRBJ2-7, with a possible D match to TRBD1 (6 bases). V lost 5 bases and J 2 bases, leaving 13 bases between the germline ends. The CDR3 consists of 14 residues. The germline gives CDR1 LGHDT, CDR2 YNNKEL (reference sequence). The CDR3 sequence: CASSARTATYEQYF. For the CDR3, the DNA is TGTGCCAGCAGCGCGCGGACAGCCACCTACGAGCAGTACTTC.

There are a few counts of this clonotype. DNA for the CDR3: TGCAGTGCTAGAGATTTCTTGGAGGGGTCGAAGACCCAGTACTTC. It encodes CSARDFLEGSKTQYF. The chain couples TRBV20-1 to TRBJ2-5; D may be TRBD2 (6 bases). Germline assignment: CDR1 DFQATT and CDR2 SNEGSKA (reference sequence). Trimming took 0 bases from V and 6 from J, leaving 17 bases between them. The CDR3 runs 15 residues.

V usage is TRBV20-1 and J usage is TRBJ2-1, with TRBD2 as a possible D gene (5 bases). Germline V lookup: CDR1 DFQATT, CDR2 SNEGSKA (reference sequence). The CDR3 totals 12 residues. V was shortened by 4 bases and J by 4 bases, with 8 bases between the two germline ends. The DNA of the CDR3 is TGCAGTGCTACGGGGATTTACAATGAGCAGTTCTTC. It translates to CSATGIYNEQFF.

The V gene is TRBV7-2, the J gene TRBJ2-1, with TRBD1 identical over 8 bases. V lost 5 bases and J lost 10; bases outside the gene matches: 4. Germline V gene data show CDR1 as SGHTA and CDR2 as FQGNSA. The CDR3 is made up of 12 amino acids. The chain's CDR3 is CASSIGQGEQFF. The CDR3 nucleotides are TGTGCCAGCAGCATCGGACAGGGAGAGCAGTTCTTC.

Worth noting for this clonotype: This may be a read error, as it is one base from a much larger clone. This sequence joins TRBV20-1 and TRBJ2-7, with TRBD1 matching over 7 bases. Trimming took 5 bases from V and 12 from J; bases not matched to a gene: 16. The CDR3 covers 13 residues. Per the germline V gene, CDR1 is DFQATT and CDR2 is SNEGSKA (reference sequence). CDR3 DNA: TGCAGTGCTCAGGGGGATCTTGGGGAGACCCGGTACTTC. It yields the protein CSAQGDLGETRYF.

Only a few counts were recorded for this clonotype. The rearrangement links TRBV7-2 to TRBJ2-1, with a weak D call TRBD1 (6 bases). Germline V gene data show CDR1 as SGHTA and CDR2 as FQGNSA. Trimming stripped 1 base from V and 3 bases from J, with 16 bases between. This CDR3 comprises 17 residues. CDR3 sequence: CASSLGVGGRIYNEQFF. The CDR3 coding sequence is TGTGCCAGCAGCTTAGGGGTAGGGGGTCGAATCTACAATGAGCAGTTCTTC.

This chain links TRBV18 with TRBJ1-6; D call uncertain. The CDR3 totals 14 residues. Looked up from germline, CDR1 is KGHSH and CDR2 is LQKENI. The ends were cut back, 1 base at V and 6 bases at J, with 7 bases in the middle. CDR3 loop: CASSPQSSNSPLHF. The CDR3 DNA sequence: TGTGCCAGCTCACCACAGTCCAGTAATTCACCCCTCCACTTT.

As to this clonotype: One base away lies a much larger clone, so this may be a sequencing read error. The CDR3 DNA sequence: TGCAGCGTCGAAAGGAAAATACTACGGACTGAGCAGGTCTTC. Translation gives CSVERKILRTEQVF. The V and J genes are TRBV29-1 and TRBJ2-1; a possible D gene is TRBD2 (5 bases). Germline V CDR1 and CDR2: SQVTM, ANQGSEA. The CDR3 loop spans 14 amino acids.

This clonotype was seen a few times. One end of the junction varies from germline; a read error may be responsible. CDR3: CASSLSFSAGANGQFF. In DNA, the CDR3 is TGTGCCAGCAGCTTATCCTTCTCAGCGGGAGCAAATGGGCAGTTCTTC. This chain joins TRBV7-2 and TRBJ2-1, with TRBD2 matching 8 bases. CDR1 SGHTA and CDR2 FQGNSA come from the germline V gene. CDR3 length equals 16 residues.

This clonotype was counted a few times. The rearrangement joins TRBV15 to TRBJ2-2, with a tentative D call TRBD2 (5 bases). Trimming cost V 1 base and J 6 bases, with 12 bases left between them. This CDR3 is 15 amino acids long. CDR1 and CDR2 (germline): LNHNV, YYDKDF (reference sequence). CDR3 sequence: CATSRGGVGAGELFF. CDR3 DNA sequence: TGTGCCACCAGCAGAGGGGGAGTTGGGGCCGGGGAGCTGTTTTTT. The full variable domain, rest sourced from reference TRBV15 and TRBJ2-2, is DAMVIQNPRYQVTQFGKPVTLSCSQTLNHNVMYWYQQKSSQAPKLLFHYYDKDFNNEADTPDNFQSRRPNTSFCFLDIRSPGLGDTAMYLCATSRGGVGAGELFFGEGSRLTVL.

This clonotype was counted at least ten times. The chain recombines TRBV6-1 with TRBJ2-6, with TRBD1 identical over 10 bases. This CDR3 has 17 amino acids. V trimming: 6 bases; J trimming: 0 bases; junction bases outside the gene matches: 5. Germline CDR1 is MNHNS and CDR2 is SASEGT. The CDR3 reads CASSGTGVASGANVLTF. CDR3 bases: TGTGCCAGCAGCGGGACAGGGGTCGCCTCTGGGGCCAACGTCCTGACTTTC.

The rearrangement uses TRBV27 and TRBJ1-5, with D possibly TRBD1 on 5 matching bases. There are 16 residues in the CDR3. CDR1 and CDR2 (germline): MNHEY, SMNVEV (reference sequence). Trimming removed 5 bases from V and 2 bases from J, with 16 bases in between. The CDR3 bases are TGTGCCAGCAGTGCGGACCCTCTGGGGGGCAATCAGCCCCAGCATTTT. Amino acid sequence: CASSADPLGGNQPQHF.

The chain links TRBV20-1 to TRBJ2-3; 8 nucleotides align to TRBD2. The CDR3 runs 16 residues. Germline V gives CDR1 DFQATT, CDR2 SNEGSKA (reference sequence). Trimming cost V 1 base and J 0 bases; bases outside gene matches: 6. The CDR3 nucleotides read TGCAGTGCTAGAGGAACTAGCGGTTCTAGCACAGATACGCAGTATTTT. Residues: CSARGTSGSSTDTQYF.

This clonotype was seen repeatedly, ten times or more. The V gene is TRBV10-2, the J gene TRBJ2-1, with D possibly being TRBD2 (7 bases). V shed 9 bases and J shed 9 bases, with 18 bases lying between them. The length of the CDR3 is 13 residues. Germline lookup yields CDR1 WSHSY and CDR2 SAAADI. Here the CDR3 reads CASGGGLEFEQFF. The CDR3 nucleotides are TGCGCCAGTGGCGGGGGCCTCGAGTTTGAGCAGTTCTTC.

The rearrangement uses TRBV10-2 and TRBJ2-3; D remains ambiguous. The V gene lost 9 bases and the J gene lost 4 bases, with 20 bases spanning the gap. This CDR3 comprises 15 residues. Looked up from germline, CDR1 is WSHSY and CDR2 is SAAADI. The CDR3 is CARTAVGQAADTQYF. The DNA for the CDR3 is TGCGCCAGAACCGCCGTTGGGCAGGCGGCAGATACGCAGTATTTT.

The rearrangement joins TRBV25-1 to TRBJ2-5; 10 nucleotides match TRBD2. The DNA end lines up better with TRBJ2-7; the J call may be wrong. Germline loops: CDR1 MGHDK, CDR2 SYGVNS. This CDR3 has 15 amino acids. In DNA, the CDR3 is TGTGCCAGCAGTGGAAGCCGACTAGCGGGCGACGAGCAGTACTTC. Translation gives CASSGSRLAGDEQYF.

In this sample, this clonotype turned up a few times. At one end the junction does not follow the germline gene, possibly because of a read error. The rearrangement links TRBV7-6 to TRBJ2-1, with no clear D. Germline-derived CDR1 and CDR2 are SGHVS and FNYEAQ. The CDR3 sequence is 16 residues long. The CDR3 region has the DNA TGTACCAGCAGCTTAGATGTCATGGCGGTCGACAATGAGCAGTTCTTC. It encodes CTSSLDVMAVDNEQFF.

The sample holds one count of this clonotype. The genes are TRBV7-9 and TRBJ2-5, with D possibly TRBD2 on 5 matching bases. Matching the DNA end better, TRBJ2-7 makes the J call doubtful. Germline CDR1 and CDR2: SEHNR and FQNEAQ (reference sequence). This CDR3 comprises 16 residues. Here the CDR3 reads CASSDTPGAAYYEQYF. CDR3 in DNA: TGTGCCAGCAGCGACACACCCGGAGCGGCCTACTACGAGCAGTACTTC.

This clonotype occurred many times. This chain uses TRBV4-1 with TRBJ1-2; TRBD1 is a possible D gene (5 bases). CDR1 and CDR2 (germline): MGHRA, YSYEKL. The CDR3 has 13 amino acids. Between the trimmed V and J ends, which lost 7 bases and 7 bases, there was a span of 16 bases. CDR3 DNA: TGCGCCAGCAACCTAGGGGATGTGGGTGGCTACACCTTC. Amino acid sequence: CASNLGDVGGYTF.

This clonotype has only a few counts. The chain uses TRBV20-1 and TRBJ2-5; D is uncertain. The CDR3 is 12 residues long. CDR1 and CDR2 from the germline V gene are DFQATT and SNEGSKA (reference sequence). Trimming pared 1 base from V and 4 bases from J, leaving 7 bases between. This CDR3 reads CSARVSSETQYF. CDR3 DNA: TGCAGTGCTAGAGTAAGCTCAGAGACCCAGTACTTC.

The table lists this clonotype with a count of one. The chain uses TRBV5-1 and TRBJ1-1; TRBD1 might be the D (6 bases). V was cut by 1 base and J by 2 bases, with 9 bases left in between. The germline V gene encodes CDR1 SGHRS and CDR2 YFSETQ. The CDR3 is made up of 14 amino acids. This chain's CDR3 is CASSLTGHNTEAFF. As DNA, the CDR3 is TGCGCCAGCAGCTTGACGGGACACAACACTGAAGCTTTCTTT.

This chain connects TRBV20-1 to TRBJ2-1, with D unclear. The end of the DNA aligns better with TRBJ2-7, so the J call may be wrong. Germline CDR1 reads DFQATT; CDR2 reads SNEGSKA (reference sequence). The CDR3 runs to 11 residues. The CDR3 here is CSAFLGNEQYF. In nucleotides, the CDR3 is TGCAGTGCTTTCTTGGGCAATGAGCAGTACTTC.

The chain joins TRBV29-1 to TRBJ2-3; 8 bases line up with TRBD2. Trimming at V came to 6 bases and at J to 1 base, leaving 9 bases not matched to a gene. This CDR3 comprises 15 residues. Germline CDR1 and CDR2: SQVTM and ANQGSEA. Here the CDR3 reads CSVLAGPSGTDTQYF. As DNA, the CDR3 is TGCAGCGTCTTAGCGGGACCTTCCGGCACAGATACGCAGTATTTT.

This clonotype was seen a handful of times. V is TRBV20-1 and J is TRBJ2-7; 12 nucleotides align to TRBD2. The V segment lost 6 bases and the J segment 2 bases; nucleotides outside the gene matches: 5. Germline CDR1 is DFQATT and CDR2 is SNEGSKA (reference sequence). This CDR3 has 14 amino acids. This CDR3 is CSAARTSGTYEQYF. CDR3 DNA sequence: TGCAGTGCGGCCAGGACTAGCGGGACCTACGAGCAGTACTTC.